This T cell receptor (beta chain) was identified during a study of T cell responses to AZD1222 COVID-19 vaccine. Overall study findings and caveats: The peak T cell response came first, and repertoires were sampled only after it. White British donors predominated, females outnumbered males, and clonal diversity was possibly underestimated.

Generated by immunoSEQ multiplex PCR, the TCRdb table keeps only in-frame clones and is missing some. The sample consists of over 150,000 clones, 80% to 95% of them appearing once. V was pared by 5 bases and J by 7 bases, with 7 bases of the junction left unmatched. The germline gives CDR1 MNHEY, CDR2 SVGAGI. The CDR3 is 13 residues long. As to this clone: Its antigen remains unknown.

This receptor was identified in an adult who received the AZD1222 COVID-19 vaccine. This rearrangement joins TRBV6-5 to TRBJ1-1; 7 nucleotides agree with TRBD1. The starting material was peripheral blood, obtained 28 days after the second AZD1222 dose. CDR3 in DNA: TGTGCCAGCAGTCTTTTCCGACAGGGTGAAGCTTTCTTT. It is translated as CASSLFRQGEAFF.